Listed here is a single T cell receptor beta chain. The antigen remains unidentified. The entry originates in a study of T cells in Graves' hyperthyroidism and ophthalmopathy. Findings and limits, study-wide: The model made its ophthalmopathy prediction, and onset followed a median approximately 7 months later.

There were TCR beta CDR3 regions amplified from RNA transcripts. The primer set for the first-round RT-PCR of the TCR CDR3 was HTBI. Via MiXCR, TCRdb re-called the multiplex PCR reads, giving one row per CDR3 protein. The repertoire consists of about 500,000 distinct CDR3 sequences, with 17% occurring once and the leading ten covering 17%. From germline, CDR1 is MGHDK and CDR2 SYGVNS. This CDR3 has 12 amino acids. Trimming removed 7 bases at V and 1 base at J, with 8 bases between. This TCR came from a woman aged 18-35 years with Graves' ophthalmopathy. Sample: blood. This chain connects TRBV25-1 to TRBJ2-7, with a weak D call TRBD2 (5 bases). DNA for the CDR3: TGTGCCAGCACTAGCTTTTCCTACGAGCAGTACTTC. This gives the protein CASTSFSYEQYF.